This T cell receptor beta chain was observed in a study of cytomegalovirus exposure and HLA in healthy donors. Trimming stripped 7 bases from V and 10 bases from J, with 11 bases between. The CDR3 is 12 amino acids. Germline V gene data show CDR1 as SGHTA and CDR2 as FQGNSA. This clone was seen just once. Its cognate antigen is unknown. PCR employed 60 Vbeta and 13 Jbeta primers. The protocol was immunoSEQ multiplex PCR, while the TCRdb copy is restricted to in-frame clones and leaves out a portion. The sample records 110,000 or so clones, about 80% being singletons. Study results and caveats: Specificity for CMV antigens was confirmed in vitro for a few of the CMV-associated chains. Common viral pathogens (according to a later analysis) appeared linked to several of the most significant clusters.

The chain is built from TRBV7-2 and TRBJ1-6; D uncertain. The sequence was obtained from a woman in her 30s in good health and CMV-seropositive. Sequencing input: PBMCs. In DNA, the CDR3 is TGTGCCAGCAAAAAACTAGGCTCACCCCTCCACTTT. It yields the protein CASKKLGSPLHF.